Sequencing of this TCR beta chain was carried out in a study of T cell responses to AZD1222 COVID-19 vaccine. Findings of the study overall: Spike-specific TCR breadth and depth grew following two AZD1222 doses. CD4 TCRs linked to vaccination spanned spike, dominating at 160-218 and 743-854.

The CDR3 spans 13 residues. Germline V lookup: CDR1 LGHDT, CDR2 YNNKEL (reference sequence). The V end lost 4 bases, the J end lost 3 bases, and 9 bases lay between the germline ends. About this clone: Its antigen is still unknown.

Assay used: immunoSEQ multiplex PCR; TCRdb lists only in-frame clones, some missing. The data contain roughly 120,000 clones, 92% of them singletons. The chain uses TRBV3-1 (or the pseudogene TRBV3-2) and TRBJ1-1; D ambiguous. This TCR came from an adult who received the AZD1222 COVID-19 vaccine. The specimen was peripheral blood, collected 28 days after the second AZD1222 dose. The CDR3 DNA reads TGTGCCAGCAGCCTATCTGAGGACACTGAAGCTTTCTTT. It specifies CASSLSEDTEAFF.